Below, one T cell receptor beta chain is given with its context. RNA was extracted from bulk tissue without any cell sorting. Germline V gene sequence: CDR1 SGHNT, CDR2 YENEEA. The trim removed 7 bases at V and 11 bases at J, leaving 20 bases unmatched. The CDR3 runs to 17 residues. This specimen comes from a study of tumor and adjacent non-tumor tissue in lung cancer. TCRbeta libraries were built with three rounds of nested PCR, modified from ARM-PCR. In TCRdb, the multiplex PCR reads were re-called with MiXCR into one record per CDR3 protein. The sample contains 200,000 to 250,000 distinct CDR3 sequences, 71% of which appear only once.

This TCR came from a man aged 55 to 70 with non-small cell lung cancer. Input material: lung tumor tissue. J is TRBJ2-5 and V is TRBV11-3; 12 nucleotides match TRBD2. The CDR3 sequence is CASTYGLAGRYQGTQYF. The CDR3 coding sequence is TGTGCCAGCACCTACGGACTAGCGGGGAGGTACCAAGGGACACAGTACTTC.